These 30 T cell receptor beta chains were sequenced from one sample in a study of high-grade serous ovarian cancer treatment subgroups. Tumor samples were taken before definitive surgery or chemotherapy. This table comes from immunoSEQ multiplex PCR, and its TCRdb copy is limited to in-frame clones, with some not included. The data show 250 to 350 clones, with approximately 78% seen just once and roughly 15% held by the top ten. The sequenced sample consisted of tumor tissue. The receptors originated from a human donor with high-grade serous ovarian cancer.

This chain joins TRBV28 and TRBJ2-4; D gene uncertain. Germline loops: CDR1 MDHEN, CDR2 SYDVKM. With 1 base removed from V and 11 bases from J, the gap between germline ends came to 12 bases. The CDR3 consists of 13 residues. The CDR3 spells CASSLSPFDLQYF. CDR3 nucleotide sequence: TGTGCCAGCAGTTTATCCCCGTTTGATCTTCAGTACTTC.

The gene calls are TRBV6-4 and TRBJ1-5; perhaps TRBD1 as D (5 bases). Germline-derived CDR1 and CDR2 are MRHNA and SNTAGT. This CDR3 is 14 amino acids long. Trimming pared 3 bases from V and 9 bases from J, leaving 15 bases between. The CDR3 DNA sequence: TGTGCCAGCAGTGATTGGGGGGATGTTTGGCCCCAGCATTTT. Amino acid sequence: CASSDWGDVWPQHF.

This clone turned up a few times. The chain joins TRBV5-6 to TRBJ2-5, with a possible D match to TRBD1 (5 bases). Germline V gene lookup returns CDR1 SGHDT and CDR2 YYEEEE. The CDR3 length is 11 residues. V was shortened by 3 bases and J by 7 bases, with 7 bases between the two germline ends. The CDR3 DNA sequence: TGTGCCAGCAGCTCCACAGGGACCCAGTACTTC. Encoded protein: CASSSTGTQYF.

This clone was seen a few times. V gene TRBV7-6 combines with J gene TRBJ2-7; D may be TRBD1 (7 bases). Germline V gene data show CDR1 as SGHVS and CDR2 as FNYEAQ. The CDR3 sequence is 16 residues long. Deletions cut 2 bases from V and 3 bases from J, with 17 bases between. This CDR3 is CASSLKGRGQSYEQYF. The CDR3 region has the DNA TGTGCCAGCAGCTTAAAGGGGCGGGGACAGAGCTACGAGCAGTACTTC.

The chain uses TRBV14 and TRBJ2-7; D is undetermined. This CDR3 spans 11 amino acids. Between the trimmed V and J ends, which lost 4 bases and 5 bases, there was a span of 6 bases. The germline V gene has CDR1 SGHDN and CDR2 FVKESK. The DNA of the CDR3 is TGTGCCAGCAGCCTTACTCACGAGCAGTACTTC. Translating it yields CASSLTHEQYF.

V and J are TRBV7-8 and TRBJ2-5; 8 nucleotides match TRBD1. The J call may be faulty, since TRBJ2-7 better matches the DNA end. Germline CDR1 and CDR2: SGHVS and FQNEAQ. The CDR3 contains 13 residues. The CDR3 spells CASRPTGDREQYF. CDR3 DNA sequence: TGTGCCAGCAGACCGACAGGGGACCGCGAGCAGTACTTC.

This clone appeared once. The chain couples TRBV27 to TRBJ2-7; D call uncertain. CDR3 length equals 13 residues. Germline lookup yields CDR1 MNHEY and CDR2 SMNVEV (reference sequence). Trimming pared 2 bases from V and 3 bases from J, leaving 8 bases between. The CDR3 coding sequence is TGTGCCAGCAGTTTAGACCAGTACTACGAGCAGTACTTC. It specifies CASSLDQYYEQYF.

The chain combines TRBV11-2 with TRBJ2-5; D might be TRBD2 (6 bases). The CDR3 is 11 amino acids. Per the germline V gene, CDR1 is SGHAT and CDR2 is FQNNGV. V was trimmed by 1 base and J by 14 bases, leaving 11 bases between them. CDR3: CASSLGGELYF. The CDR3, as DNA: TGTGCCAGCAGCTTAGGGGGGGAACTTTACTTC.

This clone was detected only once. The gene calls are TRBV28 and TRBJ1-4; the D is unclear. The CDR3 is made up of 16 amino acids. The germline V and J ends were trimmed by 8 bases and 6 bases, with 22 bases remaining between them. Germline CDR1 and CDR2: MDHEN and SYDVKM. In DNA form, the CDR3 reads TGTGCCAGCCGACACCCGCCGACTTTTGGCTATGAAAAACTGTTTTTT. This gives the protein CASRHPPTFGYEKLFF.

V is TRBV7-9 and J is TRBJ1-3; D is unclear. The CDR3 is 12 residues long. The V end was cut by 5 bases, the J end by 2 bases, with 4 bases between. The germline CDR1 and CDR2 sequences are SEHNR and FQNEAQ (reference sequence). The DNA for the CDR3 is TGTGCCAGCAGCGAGACTGGAAACACCATATATTTT. The encoded protein is CASSETGNTIYF.

This clone came up once. The chain is built from TRBV27 and TRBJ1-2; 11 bases are shared with TRBD1. The CDR3 is made up of 14 amino acids. Germline CDR1 reads MNHEY; CDR2 reads SMNVEV (reference sequence). V was pared by 2 bases and J by 8 bases, with 4 bases of the junction left unmatched. CDR3 coding DNA: TGTGCCAGCAGTTTAGGGACAGGGGGAGGGGGCTACACCTTC. Its protein is CASSLGTGGGGYTF.

The chain is built from TRBV5-4 and TRBJ2-2, with D hard to call. The V end was cut by 4 bases, the J end by 5 bases, with 6 bases between. Germline V gives CDR1 SGHNT, CDR2 YYREEE (reference sequence). The CDR3 covers 12 residues. Here the CDR3 reads CASSPLTGELFF. Written as DNA, the CDR3 is TGTGCCAGCAGCCCCCTTACCGGGGAGCTGTTTTTT. Based on the CDR3 plus reference TRBV5-4 and TRBJ2-2, the full variable domain is ETGVTQSPTHLIKTRGQQVTLRCSSQSGHNTVSWYQQALGQGPQFIFQYYREEENGRGNFPPRFSGLQFPNYSSELNVNALELDDSALYLCASSPLTGELFFGEGSRLTVL.

Concerning this clone itself: One junction end does not reproduce the germline sequence, and a read error may be involved. The chain joins TRBV27 to TRBJ2-1; D is ambiguous. The CDR3 extends over 10 amino acids. CDR1 is MNHEY and CDR2 is SMNVEV in the germline V gene (reference sequence). The CDR3 loop is CASGYNERFF. The CDR3 DNA follows: TGTGCCAGCGGGTACAATGAGCGGTTCTTC.

This chain connects TRBV11-2 to TRBJ2-1; the D is unclear. Germline V gene lookup returns CDR1 SGHAT and CDR2 FQNNGV. V lost 0 bases, J lost 2 bases, and 8 bases lay in between. The CDR3 is 15 amino acids. The CDR3 region has the DNA TGTGCCAGCAGCTTAGATCAAGGCACCTACAATGAGCAGTTCTTC. Translated, it gives CASSLDQGTYNEQFF.

This rearrangement joins TRBV7-8 to TRBJ1-1; no reliable D call. The CDR3 contains 14 residues. The germline CDR1 and CDR2 sequences are SGHVS and FQNEAQ. V shed 2 bases and J shed 0 bases, with 7 bases lying between them. Here the CDR3 DNA reads TGTGCCAGCAGCTTAATCCGGATGAACACTGAAGCTTTCTTT. Encoded protein: CASSLIRMNTEAFF.

The chain has TRBV27 and TRBJ1-5; the D is unclear. Germline lookup yields CDR1 MNHEY and CDR2 SMNVEV (reference sequence). CDR3 length: 13 amino acids. Trimming took 3 bases from V and 0 from J, leaving 3 bases between them. CDR3 in DNA: TGTGCCAGCAGTTTCGATAGCAATCAGCCCCAGCATTTT. Translation gives CASSFDSNQPQHF.

The rearrangement uses TRBV7-6 and TRBJ2-1, with D perhaps matching TRBD1 (6 bases). The V and J ends lost 2 bases and 9 bases respectively, with 17 bases between them. The V gene's germline CDR1 is SGHVS and CDR2 FNYEAQ. The CDR3 has 15 residues. In DNA, the CDR3 is TGTGCCAGCAGCTTACGTCGGGACAACCGGGGTGAGCAGTTCTTC. As protein: CASSLRRDNRGEQFF.

The CDR3 sequence is CASRSGTGGEKLFF. Here the CDR3 DNA reads TGTGCCAGCAGAAGCGGGACAGGGGGTGAAAAACTGTTTTTT. V and J are TRBV6-5 and TRBJ1-4; TRBD1 matches 11 bases. The CDR3 loop spans 14 amino acids. Germline trimming cut 6 bases from V and 7 bases from J; bases unmatched to any gene: 4. Germline V gene lookup returns CDR1 MNHEY and CDR2 SVGAGI.

This sequence joins TRBV5-1 and TRBJ2-2; no clear D gene. CDR1 SGHRS and CDR2 YFSETQ come from the germline V gene. The CDR3 contains 16 residues. V was trimmed by 2 bases and J by 1 base, leaving 12 bases between them. The CDR3 reads CASSFGQALNTGELFF. The CDR3 DNA reads TGCGCCAGCAGCTTTGGCCAAGCCCTGAACACCGGGGAGCTGTTTTTT.

This clone was seen only a few times. The rearrangement links TRBV2 to TRBJ1-1; 7 bases are a match to TRBD1. With 9 bases clipped from V and 6 bases from J, the junction kept 4 bases outside the gene matches. The germline gives CDR1 SNHLY, CDR2 FYNNEI. The length of the CDR3 is 11 residues. CDR3 amino acids: CARRQGSEAFF. CDR3 in DNA: TGTGCCAGACGACAGGGTTCTGAAGCTTTCTTT.

This clone was counted once. This chain connects TRBV7-8 to TRBJ2-2; 10 bases line up with TRBD1. The V gene's germline CDR1 is SGHVS and CDR2 FQNEAQ. Trimming cost V 5 bases and J 4 bases; bases outside gene matches: 10. CDR3 length equals 17 residues. The chain's CDR3 is CASSPTFGTGATGELFF. DNA for the CDR3: TGTGCCAGCAGCCCAACTTTTGGGACAGGGGCCACCGGGGAGCTGTTTTTT.

The gene calls are TRBV7-6 and TRBJ2-5, with a possible D match to TRBD1 (7 bases). The DNA end lines up better with TRBJ2-7; the J call may be wrong. Germline assignment: CDR1 SGHVS and CDR2 FNYEAQ. This CDR3 has 16 amino acids. The CDR3 protein is CASSLKGRGQSYEQYF. The CDR3 DNA reads TGTGCCAGCAGCTTAAAGGGGCGGGGACAGAGCTACGAGCAGTACTTC.

The chain is built from TRBV7-6 and TRBJ2-5; TRBD1 agrees at 7 bases. The end of the DNA fits TRBJ2-7 better, so the J call may be wrong. The CDR3 runs to 16 residues. Germline V gene lookup returns CDR1 SGHVS and CDR2 FNYEAQ. CDR3 amino acids: CASSHKGLGQSYEQYF. For the CDR3, the DNA is TGTGCCAGCAGTCATAAAGGGTTGGGACAGTCCTACGAGCAGTACTTC.

The V gene is TRBV5-6, the J gene TRBJ2-7; D remains ambiguous. Trimming removed 4 bases from V and 5 bases from J, with 22 bases in between. The CDR3 has 16 amino acids. Germline V CDR1 and CDR2: SGHDT, YYEEEE. The CDR3 nucleotides are TGTGCCAGCAGCCGAATCGATGCAGGCACCTGGAACGAGCAGTACTTC. Amino acid sequence: CASSRIDAGTWNEQYF.

The J gene is TRBJ2-1, the V gene TRBV7-9; the match to TRBD2 covers 10 bases. The J segment lost 3 bases and the V segment lost 6 bases, leaving 8 bases of the junction unmatched. This CDR3 contains 16 residues. From germline, CDR1 is SEHNR and CDR2 FQNEAQ (reference sequence). Here the CDR3 DNA reads TGTGCCAGCAGACCCACTAGCGGGACCCTCTACAATGAGCAGTTCTTC. This codes for CASRPTSGTLYNEQFF.

The rearrangement links TRBV19 to TRBJ1-2, with 9 bases aligning to TRBD1. The germline gives CDR1 LNHDA, CDR2 SQIVND (reference sequence). The ends lost 7 bases at V and 4 bases at J; junction bases unmatched: 7. The CDR3 sequence is 14 residues long. The CDR3 spells CASITPGQGYGYTF. CDR3 bases: TGTGCCAGTATTACACCGGGACAGGGCTATGGCTACACCTTC.

This clone is termed hyperexpanded. The CDR3: CASRTTFYEQYF. CDR3 in DNA: TGTGCCAGCAGAACGACCTTCTACGAGCAGTACTTC. The rearrangement uses TRBV28 and TRBJ2-7; D is undetermined. There are 12 residues in the CDR3. Trimming stripped 6 bases from V and 3 bases from J, with 9 bases between. Germline lookup yields CDR1 MDHEN and CDR2 SYDVKM.

J is TRBJ2-4 and V is TRBV5-1; 9 nucleotides agree with TRBD2. The CDR3 is 13 residues long. The V segment lost 4 bases and the J segment 8 bases; nucleotides outside the gene matches: 4. Germline lookup yields CDR1 SGHRS and CDR2 YFSETQ. CDR3 nucleotides: TGCGCCAGCAGCCCGCGGGGGGGAGACATTCAGTACTTC. Amino acids: CASSPRGGDIQYF. Combining the CDR3 with reference TRBV5-1 and TRBJ2-4 gives the whole variable domain KAGVTQTPRYLIKTRGQQVTLSCSPISGHRSVSWYQQTPGQGLQFLFEYFSETQRNKGNFPGRFSGRQFSNSRSEMNVSTLELGDSALYLCASSPRGGDIQYFGAGTRLSVL.

This chain links TRBV28 with TRBJ2-7, with 8 bases aligning to TRBD1. V trimming: 4 bases; J trimming: 4 bases; junction bases outside the gene matches: 0. This CDR3 contains 12 residues. The V gene's germline CDR1 is MDHEN and CDR2 SYDVKM. CDR3 coding DNA: TGTGCCAGCAGTTGGACAGGGTACGAGCAGTACTTC. Translated: CASSWTGYEQYF. The whole variable domain, filled in from reference TRBV28 and TRBJ2-7, reads DVKVTQSSRYLVKRTGEKVFLECVQDMDHENMFWYRQDPGLGLRLIYFSYDVKMKEKGDIPEGYSVSREKKERFSLILESASTNQTSMYLCASSWTGYEQYFGPGTRLTVT.

V gene TRBV11-2 combines with J gene TRBJ1-4, with D possibly matching TRBD1 (5 bases). From germline, CDR1 is SGHAT and CDR2 FQNNGV. This CDR3 region has 17 residues. Deletions cut 5 bases from V and 0 bases from J, with 16 bases between. The CDR3 spells CASSQQDLIATNEKLFF. The CDR3 DNA sequence: TGTGCCAGCAGCCAACAGGACCTAATCGCAACTAATGAAAAACTGTTTTTT.